The clone carrying this T cell receptor beta chain was detected a few times. This CDR3 spans 13 amino acids. Germline CDR1 and CDR2: SGHNT and YENEEA. Trimming cost V 5 bases and J 10 bases, with 17 bases left between them. Isolation yielded PBMCs, at least 7 million per sample, in every case. The sample comes from a study of blood T cells in healthy people across ages. Primed by a sample-barcoded 5' primer and a J-beta primer mix, a second PCR proceeded for 7 to 11 cycles. A template-switch adaptor that had 12 random nucleotides put a tag on each cDNA molecule. Samples each returned at least 3 million CDR3-containing paired-end reads. In TCRdb, the 5' RACE reads were re-called with MiXCR into one record per CDR3 protein. The sample has 350,000 to 450,000 distinct CDR3 sequences; 45% to 60% are singletons.

Material: blood. This TCR came from a man in his 60s in good health. This chain links TRBV11-3 with TRBJ1-2; D is unclear. Here the CDR3 reads CASSTPGPLDYTF. Written as DNA, the CDR3 is TGTGCCAGCAGCACCCCCGGACCTCTTGACTACACCTTC. Full variable domain (outside the CDR3, taken from reference TRBV11-3 and TRBJ1-2): EAGVVQSPRYKIIEKKQPVAFWCNPISGHNTLYWYLQNLGQGPELLIRYENEEAVDDSQLPKDRFSAERLKGVDSTLKIQPAELGDSAVYLCASSTPGPLDYTFGSGTRLTVV.